Shown below are 10 T cell receptor beta chains from a single sample sequenced in a study of cytomegalovirus exposure and HLA in healthy donors. Primers for the PCR totalled 60 Vbeta and 13 Jbeta. Clones were read by immunoSEQ multiplex PCR, and TCRdb kept only the in-frame ones, dropping some. The sample lists around 120,000 clones, approximately 80% occurring once. Specimen: PBMCs. The source is a man between 18 and 35 years old in good health and CMV-seronegative.

V is TRBV4-2 and J is TRBJ2-1, with TRBD2 matching over 8 bases. This CDR3 region has 17 residues. V was pared by 0 bases and J by 7 bases, with 11 bases of the junction left unmatched. Germline values: CDR1 LGHNA, CDR2 YNFKEQ. The CDR3, as DNA: TGTGCCAGCAGCCAAGATACGGCGGCTAGCGGGTTAAATGAGCAGTTCTTC. It encodes CASSQDTAASGLNEQFF.

The chain combines TRBV28 with TRBJ2-5; possible D gene TRBD2, 5 bases. V lost 8 bases to trimming and J lost 2 bases, with 9 bases between them. This CDR3 has 12 residues. CDR1 MDHEN and CDR2 SYDVKM come from the germline V gene. The CDR3 reads CASSRGQETQYF. The DNA for the CDR3 is TGTGCCAGCTCTCGGGGACAAGAGACCCAGTACTTC. The full variable domain, in which reference TRBV28 and TRBJ2-5 provide the parts outside the CDR3, is DVKVTQSSRYLVKRTGEKVFLECVQDMDHENMFWYRQDPGLGLRLIYFSYDVKMKEKGDIPEGYSVSREKKERFSLILESASTNQTSMYLCASSRGQETQYFGPGTRLLVL.

The chain couples TRBV7-3 to TRBJ2-3; 7 positions match TRBD2. The CDR3 sequence is 17 residues long. Germline assignment: CDR1 SGHTA and CDR2 FQGTGA. Trimming at V came to 6 bases and at J to 5 bases, leaving 17 bases not matched to a gene. The CDR3 region is CASSSINAAGPKDTQYF. CDR3 DNA sequence: TGTGCCAGCAGTTCGATTAACGCAGCGGGACCGAAAGATACGCAGTATTTT.

The chain uses TRBV7-9 and TRBJ2-1; 7 nucleotides agree with TRBD2. The CDR3 loop spans 17 amino acids. V trimming: 6 bases; J trimming: 5 bases; junction bases outside the gene matches: 16. CDR1 is SEHNR and CDR2 is FQNEAQ in the germline V gene (reference sequence). The DNA for the CDR3 is TGTGCCAGCAGTATGGCGGCGGGAGCTTTGGGAGACAATGAGCAGTTCTTC. Translated: CASSMAAGALGDNEQFF. Full variable domain (missing parts from reference TRBV7-9 and TRBJ2-1): DTGVSQNPRHKITKRGQNVTFRCDPISEHNRLYWYRQTLGQGPEFLTYFQNEAQLEKSRLLSDRFSAERPKGSFSTLEIQRTEQGDSAMYLCASSMAAGALGDNEQFFGPGTRLTVL.

The rearrangement links TRBV5-6 to TRBJ2-5; 9 bases map to TRBD2. The CDR3 is made up of 16 amino acids. The V and J ends lost 1 base and 4 bases, in that order; junction bases with no gene match: 8. From germline, CDR1 is SGHDT and CDR2 YYEEEE. CDR3 sequence reads: CASSLFGREGLETQYF. The CDR3 coding sequence is TGTGCCAGCAGCTTGTTCGGGCGGGAGGGCCTAGAGACCCAGTACTTC.

The V and J genes are TRBV11-2 and TRBJ2-3; 7 bases fit TRBD1. CDR1 is SGHAT and CDR2 is FQNNGV in the germline V gene. With 5 bases clipped from V and 3 bases from J, the junction kept 8 bases outside the gene matches. There are 15 residues in the CDR3. CDR3 sequence reads: CASSHRDSPTDTQYF. DNA for the CDR3: TGTGCCAGCAGCCACCGGGACAGTCCTACAGATACGCAGTATTTT.

The chain uses TRBV19 and TRBJ2-1; D is uncertain. This CDR3 spans 14 amino acids. The V gene lost 3 bases and the J gene lost 5 bases, with 11 bases spanning the gap. The germline CDR1 and CDR2 sequences are LNHDA and SQIVND (reference sequence). The chain's CDR3 is CASSITQNHNEQFF. DNA for the CDR3: TGTGCCAGTAGTATTACCCAGAATCACAATGAGCAGTTCTTC.

The rearrangement joins TRBV5-6 to TRBJ2-1; D gene ambiguous. CDR3 length: 15 residues. Germline V lookup: CDR1 SGHDT, CDR2 YYEEEE. V was clipped by 3 bases and J by 8 bases, with 18 bases between them. The CDR3 loop is CASSSPRLSYHEQFF. CDR3 coding DNA: TGTGCCAGCAGCTCGCCACGCCTGAGTTATCATGAGCAGTTCTTC.

This clone appeared a few times. V usage is TRBV4-3 and J usage is TRBJ1-4; D gene uncertain. Germline V CDR1 and CDR2: LGHNA, YSLEER. V was clipped by 1 base and J by 7 bases, with 10 bases between them. This CDR3 spans 14 amino acids. The DNA of the CDR3 is TGCGCCAGCAGCCAAGGTGGGCAGGTTGAAAAACTGTTTTTT. This codes for CASSQGGQVEKLFF.

V is TRBV4-1 and J is TRBJ2-1; possibly TRBD2 for D (6 bases). CDR1 is MGHRA, CDR2 YSYEKL, per germline. V was shortened by 3 bases and J by 4 bases, with 13 bases between the two germline ends. The CDR3 is made up of 15 amino acids. CDR3 nucleotides: TGCGCCAGCAGCCAGGGGGAGGCCAGATACAATGAGCAGTTCTTC. This gives the protein CASSQGEARYNEQFF.